A single sample is the source of the 13 T cell receptor beta chains below, sequenced in a study of CD8+ T cells in alopecia areata. Extraction and reverse transcription of RNA yielded cDNA as the sequencing template. Clones were sequenced by immunoSEQ multiplex PCR, and TCRdb holds only the in-frame ones, with some missing. The repertoire holds approximately 91,000 clones, with 40% to 55% as singletons. Source material: CD4+ T cells sorted from blood. These TCRs come from a human donor with alopecia areata.

This clone was found a few times. Other DNA sequences in the sample encode the same CDR3. The chain joins TRBV29-1 to TRBJ2-7; maybe TRBD1 (5 bases). This CDR3 has 12 amino acids. V lost 4 bases and J 2 bases, leaving 9 bases between the germline ends. Germline V gene data show CDR1 as SQVTM and CDR2 as ANQGSEA. The CDR3 nucleotides read TGCAGCGTTGGTGCAGGGCCCTACGAGCAGTACTTC. Amino acids: CSVGAGPYEQYF.

The rearrangement uses TRBV9 and TRBJ2-2; 8 bases align to TRBD2. The V gene end was trimmed by 3 bases and the J gene end by 5 bases; junction bases not matched to a gene: 6. Germline V gene data show CDR1 as SGDLS and CDR2 as YYNGEE. The CDR3 is made up of 15 amino acids. CDR3: CASSAIGRGTGELFF. CDR3 nucleotides: TGTGCCAGCAGCGCCATCGGGAGGGGTACCGGGGAGCTGTTTTTT.

Note on this clone: The same CDR3 is also encoded by other DNA sequences in this sample. The chain couples TRBV30 to TRBJ2-5; D is ambiguous. Trimming took off 2 bases at V and 2 bases at J, with 9 bases between the two ends. Germline V gene lookup returns CDR1 GTSNPN and CDR2 SVGIG (reference sequence). The length of the CDR3 is 13 residues. CDR3 DNA: TGTGCCTGGAGTTCGGGTTTTCAAGAGACCCAGTACTTC. Translation gives CAWSSGFQETQYF. Looking up the rest from reference TRBV30 and TRBJ2-5 gives the full variable domain: SQTIHQWPATLVQPVGSPLSLECTVEGTSNPNLYWYRQAAGRGLQLLFYSVGIGQISSEVPQNLSASRPQDRQFILSSKKLLLSDSGFYLCAWSSGFQETQYFGPGTRLLVL.

The rearrangement joins TRBV28 to TRBJ2-7, with 9 bases identical to TRBD2. CDR1 and CDR2 from the germline V gene are MDHEN and SYDVKM. This CDR3 is 13 amino acids long. V lost 7 bases to trimming and J lost 12 bases; unmatched junction nucleotides: 13. CDR3 protein: CASTEDLAGRTYF. CDR3 DNA: TGTGCCAGCACCGAGGACCTAGCGGGAAGGACGTACTTC.

The V call is TRBV2, the J call TRBJ2-3, with TRBD2 identical over 8 bases. The J segment lost 9 bases and the V segment lost 6 bases, leaving 8 bases of the junction unmatched. Germline V gene lookup returns CDR1 SNHLY and CDR2 FYNNEI. This CDR3 spans 13 amino acids. The CDR3, as DNA: TGTGCCAGCAGACCCTCGGGGGGGATGACGCAGTATTTT. Its protein product is CASRPSGGMTQYF.

CDR3 loop: CASSSLGASGANVLTF. The CDR3 nucleotides are TGTGCCAGCAGTTCTTTGGGGGCCTCTGGGGCCAACGTCCTGACTTTC. The genes are TRBV27 and TRBJ2-6; maybe TRBD1 (6 bases). V lost 4 bases, J lost 0 bases, and 10 bases lay in between. This CDR3 has 16 residues. Germline V gene lookup returns CDR1 MNHEY and CDR2 SMNVEV (reference sequence). Combining the CDR3 with reference TRBV27 and TRBJ2-6 gives the whole variable domain EAQVTQNPRYLITVTGKKLTVTCSQNMNHEYMSWYRQDPGLGLRQIYYSMNVEVTDKGDVPEGYKVSRKEKRNFPLILESPSPNQTSLYFCASSSLGASGANVLTFGAGSRLTVL.

The chain links TRBV19 to TRBJ1-3; D is unresolved. The germline gives CDR1 LNHDA, CDR2 SQIVND (reference sequence). The CDR3 covers 14 residues. The V end was cut by 10 bases, the J end by 0 bases, with 13 bases between. The DNA of the CDR3 is TGTGCCACCTCCACCACCGGCTCTGGAAACACCATATATTTT. Amino acid sequence: CATSTTGSGNTIYF. The full variable domain, rest sourced from reference TRBV19 and TRBJ1-3, is DGGITQSPKYLFRKEGQNVTLSCEQNLNHDAMYWYRQDPGQGLRLIYYSQIVNDFQKGDIAEGYSVSREKKESFPLTVTSAQKNPTAFYLCATSTTGSGNTIYFGEGSWLTVV.

This clone was counted between two and nine times. V is TRBV30 and J is TRBJ1-1, with D hard to call. Germline CDR1 reads GTSNPN; CDR2 reads SVGIG (reference sequence). V was cut by 1 base and J by 10 bases, with 10 bases left in between. This CDR3 is built from 11 residues. The CDR3 spells CAWSAEVGAFF. CDR3 in DNA: TGTGCCTGGAGTGCCGAAGTAGGAGCTTTCTTT.

The gene calls are TRBV30 and TRBJ1-5; 10 positions match TRBD1. The CDR3 extends over 14 amino acids. V was clipped by 5 bases and J by 2 bases; unmatched bases: 3. Germline lookup yields CDR1 GTSNPN and CDR2 SVGIG (reference sequence). This CDR3 is CAWGQGGGNQPQHF. The CDR3 DNA reads TGTGCCTGGGGACAGGGGGGTGGCAATCAGCCCCAGCATTTT.

This chain connects TRBV7-2 to TRBJ2-5; 9 nucleotides match TRBD2. The CDR3 is 15 amino acids. CDR1 SGHTA and CDR2 FQGNSA come from the germline V gene. The V and J ends lost 2 bases and 5 bases, in that order; junction bases with no gene match: 6. The CDR3 DNA sequence: TGTGCCAGCAGCTTACCCAGCGGGAGGCGTGAGACCCAGTACTTC. Translated: CASSLPSGRRETQYF. Using reference TRBV7-2 and TRBJ2-5 for the parts outside the CDR3, the full variable domain is GAGVSQSPSNKVTEKGKDVELRCDPISGHTALYWYRQSLGQGLEFLIYFQGNSAPDKSGLPSDRFSAERTGGSVSTLTIQRTQQEDSAVYLCASSLPSGRRETQYFGPGTRLLVL.

A few counts support this clone. This sequence joins TRBV6-5 and TRBJ2-1; maybe TRBD1 (6 bases). Trimming removed 0 bases at V and 9 bases at J, with 6 bases between. Looked up from germline, CDR1 is MNHEY and CDR2 is SVGAGI. The CDR3 sequence is 12 residues long. CDR3 in DNA: TGTGCCAGCAGTTACTCAGGGGGTGAGCAGTTCTTC. This sequence encodes CASSYSGGEQFF.

The chain joins TRBV29-1 to TRBJ2-3, with no clear D. This CDR3 has 12 residues. The V end lost 4 bases, the J end lost 4 bases, and 9 bases lay between the germline ends. In germline, CDR1 is SQVTM, CDR2 ANQGSEA. The CDR3 bases are TGCAGCGTTGGGGGTTTAGCAGATACGCAGTATTTT. Its translation is CSVGGLADTQYF.

The V call is TRBV29-1, the J call TRBJ2-1; possibly TRBD1 or TRBD2 for D (5 bases each). The CDR3 is 14 residues long. From germline, CDR1 is SQVTM and CDR2 ANQGSEA. Between the trimmed V and J ends, which lost 4 bases and 2 bases, there was a span of 12 bases. In DNA form, the CDR3 reads TGCAGCGTTGTGTGGCAGGGAGCCTACAATGAGCAGTTCTTC. Translating it yields CSVVWQGAYNEQFF.